This T cell receptor (beta chain) was sequenced in a study of CD8 T cells in ankylosing spondylitis (dated by TCRdb to between 2016 and 2019). Regarding the study in general: To find TCR variants linked to disease, the study profiled T cell receptor beta repertoires in ankylosing spondylitis patients and healthy donors. Peripheral blood was sampled, and synovial fluid was additionally collected from ankylosing spondylitis patients. The whole study cohort included under 140 healthy donors and around 25 ankylosing spondylitis patients. General conclusions and limits of the study: Significant enrichment of the disease-linked clones was reported in matched synovial fluid samples from ankylosing spondylitis patients. Blood from ankylosing spondylitis patients appeared to be characterized by a TCR beta motif made up of under ten highly homologous amino acid variants. Some TCR beta motif variants had previously been reported in synovial fluid and blood of reactive arthritis patients, which suggested common disease-initiation mechanisms. The disease-linked clones showed a CD8+ phenotype and occurred at relatively low frequencies in peripheral blood.

The junction carries 6 bases between V and J, which are trimmed by 3 bases and 0 bases respectively. Taken from the germline V gene, the CDR1 and CDR2 loops are MDHEN and SYDVKM. The CDR3 numbers 13 residues from cysteine through phenylalanine. Only CDR3 DNA remains: 39 bases, in frame from the first base. With regard to this clonotype: Its cognate antigen has yet to be identified. One base away there is no much larger clone; base qualities are not given.

The instrument was an Illumina HiSeq 2500. Quantitative 5'-RACE with molecular barcodes was used to prepare TCR beta libraries. The paper's data handling went like this. To identify disease-linked TCR variants, a new computational method was used, one built on a probabilistic model of VDJ rearrangement. TCRdb took the public reads, trimmed them with fastp at Q25, ran MiXCR for clone calling and kept in-frame beta chains. Identical CDR3 proteins give one entry, which carries the most common genes and DNA. The V and J calls were not made by the authors but by TCRdb's processing. This sample lists 230,000 or so distinct CDR3 sequences; more than 15% were detected once. The ten largest clones represent about a third of the sample.

The origin of this receptor is a male donor with ankylosing spondylitis or in good health (not recorded which). Rearrangement joined TRBV28 to TRBJ2-7, with no confidently assigned D gene. Source material: blood, either unsorted or a sorted T cell fraction (not recorded which). At the DNA level, the sequence is TGTGCCAGCAGTTTCGACCCCTCCTACGAGCAGTACTTC. Protein translation: CASSFDPSYEQYF.